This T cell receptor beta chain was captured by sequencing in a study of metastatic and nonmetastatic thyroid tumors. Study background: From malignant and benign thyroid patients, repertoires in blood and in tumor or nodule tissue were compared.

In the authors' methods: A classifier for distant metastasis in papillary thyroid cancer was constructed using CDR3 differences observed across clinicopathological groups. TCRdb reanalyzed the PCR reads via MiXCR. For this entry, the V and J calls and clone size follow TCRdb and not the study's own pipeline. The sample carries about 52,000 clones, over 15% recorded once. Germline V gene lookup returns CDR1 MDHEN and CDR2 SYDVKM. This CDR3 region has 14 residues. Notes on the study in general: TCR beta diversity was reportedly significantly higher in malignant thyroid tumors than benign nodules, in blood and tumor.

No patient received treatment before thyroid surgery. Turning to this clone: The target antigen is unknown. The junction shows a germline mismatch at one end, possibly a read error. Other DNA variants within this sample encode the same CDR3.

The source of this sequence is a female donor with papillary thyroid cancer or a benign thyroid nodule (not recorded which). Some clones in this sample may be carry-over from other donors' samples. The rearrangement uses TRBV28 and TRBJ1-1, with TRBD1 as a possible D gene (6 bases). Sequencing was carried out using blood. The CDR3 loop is CASSFHRANTEAFF. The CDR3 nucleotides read TGTGCCAGCAGTTTTCACAGGGCGAACACCGAAGCTTTCTTT.